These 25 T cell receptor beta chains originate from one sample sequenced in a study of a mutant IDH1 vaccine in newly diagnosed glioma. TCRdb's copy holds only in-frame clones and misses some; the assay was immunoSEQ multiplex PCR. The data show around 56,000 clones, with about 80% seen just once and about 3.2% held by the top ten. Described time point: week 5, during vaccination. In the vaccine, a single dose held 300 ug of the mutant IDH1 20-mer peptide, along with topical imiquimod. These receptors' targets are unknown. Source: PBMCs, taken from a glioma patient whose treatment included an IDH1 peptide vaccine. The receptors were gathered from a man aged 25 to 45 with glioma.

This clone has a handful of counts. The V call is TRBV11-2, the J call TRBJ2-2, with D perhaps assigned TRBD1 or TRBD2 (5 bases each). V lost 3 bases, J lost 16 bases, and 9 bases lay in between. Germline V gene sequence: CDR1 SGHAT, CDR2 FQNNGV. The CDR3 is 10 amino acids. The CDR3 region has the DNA TGTGCCAGCAGCTTCGGGACCACGTTTTTT. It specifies CASSFGTTFF.

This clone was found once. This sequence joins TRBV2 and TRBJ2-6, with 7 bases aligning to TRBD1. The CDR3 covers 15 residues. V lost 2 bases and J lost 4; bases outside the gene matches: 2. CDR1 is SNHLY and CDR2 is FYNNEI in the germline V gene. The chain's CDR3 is CASSESGGGANVLTF. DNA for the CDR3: TGTGCCAGCAGTGAATCAGGGGGAGGGGCCAACGTCCTGACTTTC. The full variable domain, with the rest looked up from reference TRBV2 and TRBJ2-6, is EPEVTQTPSHQVTQMGQEVILRCVPISNHLYFYWYRQILGQKVEFLVSFYNNEISEKSEIFDDQFSVERPDGSNFTLKIRSTKLEDSAMYFCASSESGGGANVLTFGAGSRLTVL.

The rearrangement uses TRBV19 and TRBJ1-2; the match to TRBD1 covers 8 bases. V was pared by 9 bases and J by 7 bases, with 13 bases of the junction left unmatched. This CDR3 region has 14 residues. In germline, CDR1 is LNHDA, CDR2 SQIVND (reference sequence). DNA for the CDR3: TGTGCCAGGCGACTTATCAGGGGGCGAAGTGGCTACACCTTC. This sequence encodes CARRLIRGRSGYTF. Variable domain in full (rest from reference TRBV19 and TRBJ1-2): DGGITQSPKYLFRKEGQNVTLSCEQNLNHDAMYWYRQDPGQGLRLIYYSQIVNDFQKGDIAEGYSVSREKKESFPLTVTSAQKNPTAFYLCARRLIRGRSGYTFGSGTRLTVV.

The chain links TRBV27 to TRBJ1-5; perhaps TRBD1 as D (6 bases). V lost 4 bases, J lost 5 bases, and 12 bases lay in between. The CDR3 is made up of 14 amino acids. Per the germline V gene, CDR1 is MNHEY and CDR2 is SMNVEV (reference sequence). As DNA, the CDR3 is TGTGCCAGCAGTTCGGACAGCCCCTATCAGCCCCAGCATTTT. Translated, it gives CASSSDSPYQPQHF.

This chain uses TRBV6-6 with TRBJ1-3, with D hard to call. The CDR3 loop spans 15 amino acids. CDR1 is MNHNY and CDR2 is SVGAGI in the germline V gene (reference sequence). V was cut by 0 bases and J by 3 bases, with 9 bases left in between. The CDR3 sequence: CASSYSPVGGNTIYF. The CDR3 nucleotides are TGTGCCAGCAGTTACTCACCGGTGGGTGGAAACACCATATATTTT.

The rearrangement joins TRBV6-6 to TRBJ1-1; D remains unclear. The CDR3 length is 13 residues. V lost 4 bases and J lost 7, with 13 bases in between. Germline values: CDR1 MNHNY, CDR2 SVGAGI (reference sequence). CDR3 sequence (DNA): TGTGCCAGCAGTTCCCGAGAGGGTTATGAAGCTTTCTTT. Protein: CASSSREGYEAFF.

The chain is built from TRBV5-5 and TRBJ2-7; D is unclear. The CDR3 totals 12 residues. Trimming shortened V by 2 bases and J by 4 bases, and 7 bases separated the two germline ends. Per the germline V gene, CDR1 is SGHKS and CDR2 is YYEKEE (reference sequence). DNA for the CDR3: TGTGCCAGCAGCTTACTCTCTTACGAGCAGTACTTC. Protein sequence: CASSLLSYEQYF.

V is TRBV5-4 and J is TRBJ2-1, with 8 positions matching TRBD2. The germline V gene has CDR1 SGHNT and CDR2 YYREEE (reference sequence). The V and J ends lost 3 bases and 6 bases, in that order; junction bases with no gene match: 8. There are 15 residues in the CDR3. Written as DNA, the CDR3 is TGTGCCAGCAGCTCCCGGGGGGCGGGGGGCAATGAGCAGTTCTTC. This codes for CASSSRGAGGNEQFF.

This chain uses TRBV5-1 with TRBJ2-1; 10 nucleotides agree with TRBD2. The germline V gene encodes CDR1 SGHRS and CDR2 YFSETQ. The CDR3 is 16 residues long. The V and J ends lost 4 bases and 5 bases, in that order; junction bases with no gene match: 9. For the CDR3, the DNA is TGCGCCAGCAGCACAGCTAGCGGGGGAGCACACAATGAGCAGTTCTTC. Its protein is CASSTASGGAHNEQFF.

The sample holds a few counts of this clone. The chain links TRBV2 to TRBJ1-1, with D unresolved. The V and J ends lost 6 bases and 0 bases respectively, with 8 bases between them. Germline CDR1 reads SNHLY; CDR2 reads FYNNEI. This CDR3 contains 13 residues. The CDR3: CASRGMMNTEAFF. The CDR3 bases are TGTGCCAGCAGAGGGATGATGAACACTGAAGCTTTCTTT.

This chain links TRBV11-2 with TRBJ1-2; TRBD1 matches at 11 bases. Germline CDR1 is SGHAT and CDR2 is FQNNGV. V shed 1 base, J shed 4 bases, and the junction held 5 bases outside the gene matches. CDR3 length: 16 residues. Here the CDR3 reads CASSLGFGTGGYGYTF. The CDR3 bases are TGTGCCAGCAGCTTAGGATTCGGGACAGGGGGCTATGGCTACACCTTC.

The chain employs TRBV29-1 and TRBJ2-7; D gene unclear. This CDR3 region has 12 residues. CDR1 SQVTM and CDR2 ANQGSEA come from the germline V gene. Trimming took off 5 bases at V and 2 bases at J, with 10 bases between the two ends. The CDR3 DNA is TGCAGCGTTTTAGGTACCACCTACGAGCAGTACTTC. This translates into CSVLGTTYEQYF.

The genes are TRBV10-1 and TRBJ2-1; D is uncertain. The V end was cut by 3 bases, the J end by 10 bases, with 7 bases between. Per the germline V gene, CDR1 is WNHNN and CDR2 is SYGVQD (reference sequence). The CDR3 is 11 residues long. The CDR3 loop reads CASSDRQEQFF. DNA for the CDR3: TGCGCCAGCAGTGATCGGCAAGAGCAGTTCTTC.

The CDR3 DNA reads TGCGCCAGCAGCCAAGTCTATACGTCTGGAAACACCATATATTTT. Amino acid sequence: CASSQVYTSGNTIYF. The genes are TRBV4-1 and TRBJ1-3; D unresolved. The CDR3 has 15 residues. Trimming removed 1 base from V and 1 base from J, with 8 bases in between. In germline, CDR1 is MGHRA, CDR2 YSYEKL.

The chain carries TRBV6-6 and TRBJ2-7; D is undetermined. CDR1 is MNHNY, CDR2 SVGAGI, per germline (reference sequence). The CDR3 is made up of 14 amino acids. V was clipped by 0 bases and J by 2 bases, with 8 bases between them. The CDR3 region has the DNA TGTGCCAGCAGTTACTCGCCGGGTACCTACGAGCAGTACTTC. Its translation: CASSYSPGTYEQYF.

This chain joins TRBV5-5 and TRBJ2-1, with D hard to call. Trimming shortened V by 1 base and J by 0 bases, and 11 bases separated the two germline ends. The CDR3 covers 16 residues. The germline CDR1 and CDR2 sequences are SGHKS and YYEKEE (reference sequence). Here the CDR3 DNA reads TGTGCCAGCAGCTTGTACGTACCTAGCTCCTACAATGAGCAGTTCTTC. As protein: CASSLYVPSSYNEQFF.

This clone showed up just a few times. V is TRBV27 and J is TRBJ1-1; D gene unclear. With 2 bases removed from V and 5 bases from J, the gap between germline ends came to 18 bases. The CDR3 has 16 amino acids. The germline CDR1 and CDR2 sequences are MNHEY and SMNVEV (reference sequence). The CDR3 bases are TGTGCCAGCAGTTTACGGGATCCGGGTGAAGGTACTGAAGCTTTCTTT. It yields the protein CASSLRDPGEGTEAFF.

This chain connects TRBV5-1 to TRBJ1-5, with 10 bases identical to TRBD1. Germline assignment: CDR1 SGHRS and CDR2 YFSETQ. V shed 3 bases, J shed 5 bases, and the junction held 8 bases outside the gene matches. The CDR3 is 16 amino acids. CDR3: CASSSGTGDSDQPQHF. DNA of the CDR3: TGCGCCAGCAGCTCCGGGACAGGGGATAGTGATCAGCCCCAGCATTTT. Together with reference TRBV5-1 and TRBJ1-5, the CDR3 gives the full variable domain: KAGVTQTPRYLIKTRGQQVTLSCSPISGHRSVSWYQQTPGQGLQFLFEYFSETQRNKGNFPGRFSGRQFSNSRSEMNVSTLELGDSALYLCASSSGTGDSDQPQHFGDGTRLSIL.

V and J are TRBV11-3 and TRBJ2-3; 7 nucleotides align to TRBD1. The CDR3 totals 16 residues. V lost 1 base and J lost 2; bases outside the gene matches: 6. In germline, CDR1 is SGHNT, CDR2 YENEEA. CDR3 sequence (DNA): TGTGCCAGCAGCTTAGGAGACAGGGTGACCACAGATACGCAGTATTTT. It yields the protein CASSLGDRVTTDTQYF.

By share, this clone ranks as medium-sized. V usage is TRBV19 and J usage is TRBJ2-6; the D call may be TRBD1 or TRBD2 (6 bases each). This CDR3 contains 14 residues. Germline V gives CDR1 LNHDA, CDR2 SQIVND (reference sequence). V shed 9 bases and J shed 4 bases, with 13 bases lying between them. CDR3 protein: CASAGGGGANVLTF. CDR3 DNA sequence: TGTGCCAGCGCCGGGGGCGGAGGGGCCAACGTCCTGACTTTC.

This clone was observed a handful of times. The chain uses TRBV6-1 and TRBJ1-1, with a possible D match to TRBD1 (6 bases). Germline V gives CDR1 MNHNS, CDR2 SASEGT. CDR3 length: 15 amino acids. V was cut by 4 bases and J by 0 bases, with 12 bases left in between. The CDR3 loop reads CASSGRTALNTEAFF. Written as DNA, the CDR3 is TGTGCCAGCAGTGGACGGACAGCTTTGAACACTGAAGCTTTCTTT.

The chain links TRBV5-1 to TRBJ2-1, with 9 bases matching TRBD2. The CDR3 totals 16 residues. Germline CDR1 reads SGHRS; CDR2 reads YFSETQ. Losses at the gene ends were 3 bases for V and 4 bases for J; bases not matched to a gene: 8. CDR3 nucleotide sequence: TGCGCCAGCAGCTCTATGCGGGGGGGAAGGTACAATGAGCAGTTCTTC. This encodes CASSSMRGGRYNEQFF.

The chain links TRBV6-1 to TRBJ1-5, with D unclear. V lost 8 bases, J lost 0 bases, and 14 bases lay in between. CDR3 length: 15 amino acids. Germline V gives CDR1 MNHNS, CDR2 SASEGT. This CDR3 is CASSPTEYSNQPQHF. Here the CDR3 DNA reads TGTGCCAGCTCCCCGACGGAGTATAGCAATCAGCCCCAGCATTTT.

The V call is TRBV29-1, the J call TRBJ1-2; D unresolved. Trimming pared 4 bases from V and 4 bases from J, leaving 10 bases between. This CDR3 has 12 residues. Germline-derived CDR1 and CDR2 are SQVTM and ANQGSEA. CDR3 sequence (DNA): TGCAGCGTTGGAGCCACCGTCTATGGCTACACCTTC. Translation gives CSVGATVYGYTF.

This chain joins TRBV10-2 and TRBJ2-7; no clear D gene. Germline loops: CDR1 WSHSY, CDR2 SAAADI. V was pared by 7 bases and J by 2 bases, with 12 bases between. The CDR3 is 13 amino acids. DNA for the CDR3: TGCGCCAGCAAGGGCAGAACTACCTACGAGCAGTACTTC. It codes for CASKGRTTYEQYF.